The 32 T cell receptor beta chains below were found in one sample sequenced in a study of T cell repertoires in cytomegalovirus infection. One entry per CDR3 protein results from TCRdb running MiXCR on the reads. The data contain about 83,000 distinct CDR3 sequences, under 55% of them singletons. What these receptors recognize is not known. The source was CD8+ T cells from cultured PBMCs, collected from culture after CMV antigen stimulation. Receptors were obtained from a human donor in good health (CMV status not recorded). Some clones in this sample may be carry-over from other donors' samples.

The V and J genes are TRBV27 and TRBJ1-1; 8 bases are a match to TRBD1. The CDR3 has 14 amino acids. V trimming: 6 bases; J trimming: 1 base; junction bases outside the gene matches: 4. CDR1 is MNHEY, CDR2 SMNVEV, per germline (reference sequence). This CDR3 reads CASRLTGANTEAFF. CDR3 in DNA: TGTGCCAGCAGATTGACAGGGGCGAACACTGAAGCTTTCTTT.

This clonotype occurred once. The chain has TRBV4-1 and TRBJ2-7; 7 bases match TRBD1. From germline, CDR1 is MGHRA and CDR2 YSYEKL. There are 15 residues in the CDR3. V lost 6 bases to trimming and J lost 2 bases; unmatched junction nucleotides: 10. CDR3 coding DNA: TGCGCCAGCAGTTCAACACACACAGGGGCCTACGAGCAGTACTTC. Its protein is CASSSTHTGAYEQYF.

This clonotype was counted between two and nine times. The CDR3 region has the DNA TGTGCCAGCAGTTTTGAGGGAAACTACGAGCAGTACTTC. It specifies CASSFEGNYEQYF. The chain has TRBV28 and TRBJ2-7; D perhaps matches TRBD2 (5 bases). Deletions cut 3 bases from V and 3 bases from J, with 9 bases between. The CDR3 consists of 13 residues. Germline CDR1 reads MDHEN; CDR2 reads SYDVKM.

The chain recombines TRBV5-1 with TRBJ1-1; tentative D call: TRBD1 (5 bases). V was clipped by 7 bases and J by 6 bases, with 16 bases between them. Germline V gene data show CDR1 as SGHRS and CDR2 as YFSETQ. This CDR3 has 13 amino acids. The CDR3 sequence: CASLGPGSAEAFF. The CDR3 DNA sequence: TGCGCCAGCCTGGGACCGGGTTCGGCTGAAGCTTTCTTT.

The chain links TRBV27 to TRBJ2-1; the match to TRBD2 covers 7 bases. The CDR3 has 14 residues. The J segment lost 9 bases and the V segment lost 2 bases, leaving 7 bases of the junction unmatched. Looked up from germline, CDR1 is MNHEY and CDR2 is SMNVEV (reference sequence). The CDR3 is CASSLRRERGEQFF. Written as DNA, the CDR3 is TGTGCCAGCAGTTTAAGGCGGGAGAGAGGTGAGCAGTTCTTC.

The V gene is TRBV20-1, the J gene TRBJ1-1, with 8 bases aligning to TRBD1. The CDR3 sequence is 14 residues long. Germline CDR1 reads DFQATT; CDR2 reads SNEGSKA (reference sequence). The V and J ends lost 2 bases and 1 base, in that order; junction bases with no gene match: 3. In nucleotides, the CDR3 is TGCAGTGCTAGATTTACAGGGGGGAACACTGAAGCTTTCTTT. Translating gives CSARFTGGNTEAFF.

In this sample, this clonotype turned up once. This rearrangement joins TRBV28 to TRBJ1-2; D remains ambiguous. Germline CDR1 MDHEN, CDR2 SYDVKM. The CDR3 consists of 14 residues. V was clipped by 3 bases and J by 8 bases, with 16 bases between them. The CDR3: CASSFSLSGRGYTF. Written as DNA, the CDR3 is TGTGCCAGCAGTTTTAGCCTTTCTGGGCGAGGCTACACCTTC.

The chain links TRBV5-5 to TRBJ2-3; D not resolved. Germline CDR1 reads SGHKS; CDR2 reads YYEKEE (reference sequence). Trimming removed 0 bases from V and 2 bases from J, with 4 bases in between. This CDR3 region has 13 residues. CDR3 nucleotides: TGTGCCAGCAGCTTGGACAACACAGATACGCAGTATTTT. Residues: CASSLDNTDTQYF.

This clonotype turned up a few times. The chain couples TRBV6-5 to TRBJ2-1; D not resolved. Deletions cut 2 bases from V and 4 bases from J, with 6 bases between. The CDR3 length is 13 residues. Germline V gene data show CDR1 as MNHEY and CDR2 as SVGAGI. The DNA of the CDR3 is TGTGCCAGCAGTTACCGACCTTACAATGAGCAGTTCTTC. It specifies CASSYRPYNEQFF.

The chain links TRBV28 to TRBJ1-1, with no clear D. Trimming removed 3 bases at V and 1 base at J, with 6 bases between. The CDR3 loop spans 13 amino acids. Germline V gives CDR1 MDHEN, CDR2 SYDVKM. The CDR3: CASSFAENTEAFF. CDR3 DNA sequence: TGTGCCAGCAGTTTTGCGGAGAACACTGAAGCTTTCTTT.

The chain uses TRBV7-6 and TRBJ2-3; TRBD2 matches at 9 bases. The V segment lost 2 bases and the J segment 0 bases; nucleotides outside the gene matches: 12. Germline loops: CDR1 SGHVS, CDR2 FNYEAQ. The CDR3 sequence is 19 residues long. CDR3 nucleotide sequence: TGTGCCAGCAGCTTAATGCCAGCGGGGGGTCCTAGCAGCACAGATACGCAGTATTTT. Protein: CASSLMPAGGPSSTDTQYF.

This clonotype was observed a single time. This CDR3 is CASSLSSGEFSYEQYF. The DNA for the CDR3 is TGTGCCAGCAGTTTATCCTCAGGGGAATTCTCCTACGAGCAGTACTTC. The chain joins TRBV27 to TRBJ2-7; tentative D call: TRBD1 (6 bases). Trimming removed 0 bases from V and 0 bases from J, with 12 bases in between. This CDR3 has 16 amino acids. Germline values: CDR1 MNHEY, CDR2 SMNVEV (reference sequence).

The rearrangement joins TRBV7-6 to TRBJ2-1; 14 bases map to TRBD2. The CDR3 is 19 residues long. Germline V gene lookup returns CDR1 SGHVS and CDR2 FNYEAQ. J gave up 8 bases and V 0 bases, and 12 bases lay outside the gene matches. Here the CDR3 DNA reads TGTGCCAGCAGCTTAGCACTTCACGGGACTAGCGGGGGTTTGGATGAGCAGTTCTTC. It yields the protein CASSLALHGTSGGLDEQFF.

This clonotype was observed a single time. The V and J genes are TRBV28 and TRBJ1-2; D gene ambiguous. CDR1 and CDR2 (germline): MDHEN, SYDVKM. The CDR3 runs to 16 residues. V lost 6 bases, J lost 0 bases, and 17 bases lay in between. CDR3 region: CASSPIVTTANYGYTF. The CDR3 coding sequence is TGTGCCAGCAGCCCCATCGTCACAACCGCTAACTATGGCTACACCTTC.

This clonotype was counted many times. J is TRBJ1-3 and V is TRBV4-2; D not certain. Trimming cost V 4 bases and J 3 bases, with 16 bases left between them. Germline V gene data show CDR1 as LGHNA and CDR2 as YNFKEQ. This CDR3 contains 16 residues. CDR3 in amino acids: CASSRGEGEGGNTIYF. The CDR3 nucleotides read TGTGCCAGCAGCCGCGGGGAAGGAGAAGGTGGAAACACCATATATTTT.

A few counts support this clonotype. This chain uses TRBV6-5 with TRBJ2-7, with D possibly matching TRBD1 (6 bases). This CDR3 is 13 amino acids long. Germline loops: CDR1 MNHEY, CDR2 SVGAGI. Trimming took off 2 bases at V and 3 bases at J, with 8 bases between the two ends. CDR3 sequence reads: CASSYGRGYEQYF. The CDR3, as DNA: TGTGCCAGCAGTTACGGCAGGGGCTACGAGCAGTACTTC.

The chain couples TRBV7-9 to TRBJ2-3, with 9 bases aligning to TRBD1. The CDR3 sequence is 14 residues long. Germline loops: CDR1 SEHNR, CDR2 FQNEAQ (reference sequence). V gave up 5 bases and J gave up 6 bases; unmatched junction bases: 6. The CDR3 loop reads CASSPRTGADTQYF. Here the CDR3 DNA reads TGTGCCAGCAGCCCACGGACAGGGGCCGATACGCAGTATTTT.

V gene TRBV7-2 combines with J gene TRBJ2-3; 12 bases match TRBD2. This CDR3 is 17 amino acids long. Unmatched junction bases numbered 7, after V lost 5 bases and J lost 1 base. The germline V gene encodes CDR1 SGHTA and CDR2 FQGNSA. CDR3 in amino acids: CASSPRTSGVGTDTQYF. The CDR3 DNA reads TGTGCCAGCAGCCCGCGGACTAGCGGGGTTGGCACAGATACGCAGTATTTT.

The CDR3 sequence: CASTNDGQVRNGYTF. The CDR3 region has the DNA TGTGCCAGCACAAATGATGGACAGGTCCGCAATGGCTACACCTTC. This chain links TRBV6-5 with TRBJ1-2, with 7 bases matching TRBD1. The CDR3 has 15 amino acids. With 7 bases clipped from V and 6 bases from J, the junction kept 14 bases outside the gene matches. Germline assignment: CDR1 MNHEY and CDR2 SVGAGI.

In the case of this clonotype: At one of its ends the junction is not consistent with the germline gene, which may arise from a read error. The CDR3 here is CASSFGTEELFF. CDR3 bases: TGTGCCAGCAGCTTCGGGACCGAGGAGCTGTTTTTT. The rearrangement links TRBV5-5 to TRBJ2-2, with D possibly being TRBD1 or TRBD2 (5 bases each). The CDR3 covers 12 residues. Germline V gene data show CDR1 as SGHKS and CDR2 as YYEKEE (reference sequence).

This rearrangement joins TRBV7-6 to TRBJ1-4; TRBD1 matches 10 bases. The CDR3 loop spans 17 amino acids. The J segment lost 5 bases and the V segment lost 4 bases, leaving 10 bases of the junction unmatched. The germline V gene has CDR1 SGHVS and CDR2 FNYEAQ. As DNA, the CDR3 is TGTGCCAGCAGCTCAACTGACAGGGGGCTCATGAATGAAAAACTGTTTTTT. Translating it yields CASSSTDRGLMNEKLFF.

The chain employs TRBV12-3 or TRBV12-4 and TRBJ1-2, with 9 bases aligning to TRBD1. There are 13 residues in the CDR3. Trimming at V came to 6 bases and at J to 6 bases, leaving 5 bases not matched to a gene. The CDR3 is CASSYRGQDGYTF. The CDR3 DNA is TGTGCCAGCAGCTACAGGGGGCAGGATGGCTACACCTTC.

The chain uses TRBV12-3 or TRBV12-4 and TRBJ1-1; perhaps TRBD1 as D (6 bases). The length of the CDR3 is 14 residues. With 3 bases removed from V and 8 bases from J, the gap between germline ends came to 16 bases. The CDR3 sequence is CASSLDSTWVEAFF. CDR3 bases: TGTGCCAGCAGTTTGGACAGCACCTGGGTGGAAGCTTTCTTT.

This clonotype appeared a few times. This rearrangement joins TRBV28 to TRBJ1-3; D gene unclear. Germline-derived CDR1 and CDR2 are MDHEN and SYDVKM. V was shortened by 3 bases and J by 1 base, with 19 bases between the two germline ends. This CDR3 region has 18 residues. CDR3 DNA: TGTGCCAGCAGTTTGACGATTCGGCGGGATGAATCTGGAAACACCATATATTTT. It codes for CASSLTIRRDESGNTIYF. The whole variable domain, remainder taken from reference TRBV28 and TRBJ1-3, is DVKVTQSSRYLVKRTGEKVFLECVQDMDHENMFWYRQDPGLGLRLIYFSYDVKMKEKGDIPEGYSVSREKKERFSLILESASTNQTSMYLCASSLTIRRDESGNTIYFGEGSWLTVV.

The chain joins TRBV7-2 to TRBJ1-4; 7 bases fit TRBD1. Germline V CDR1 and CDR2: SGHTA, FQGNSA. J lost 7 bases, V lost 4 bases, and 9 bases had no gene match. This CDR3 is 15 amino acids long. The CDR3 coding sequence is TGTGCCAGCAGCTCCCAGGGGGGAGTTACTGAAAAACTGTTTTTT. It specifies CASSSQGGVTEKLFF.

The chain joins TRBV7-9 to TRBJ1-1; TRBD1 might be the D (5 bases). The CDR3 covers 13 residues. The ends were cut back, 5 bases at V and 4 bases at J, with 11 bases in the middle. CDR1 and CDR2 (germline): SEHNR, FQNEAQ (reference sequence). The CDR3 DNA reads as TGTGCCAGCAGCCCGGCAAGGGGCACTGAAGCTTTCTTT. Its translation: CASSPARGTEAFF.

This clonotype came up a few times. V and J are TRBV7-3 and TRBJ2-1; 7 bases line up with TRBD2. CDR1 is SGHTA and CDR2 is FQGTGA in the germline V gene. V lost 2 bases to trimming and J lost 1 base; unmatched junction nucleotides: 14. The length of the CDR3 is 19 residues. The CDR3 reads CASSLVLAGGAGSYNEQFF. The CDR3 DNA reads TGTGCCAGCAGCTTAGTGTTAGCGGGTGGGGCGGGGTCCTACAATGAGCAGTTCTTC.

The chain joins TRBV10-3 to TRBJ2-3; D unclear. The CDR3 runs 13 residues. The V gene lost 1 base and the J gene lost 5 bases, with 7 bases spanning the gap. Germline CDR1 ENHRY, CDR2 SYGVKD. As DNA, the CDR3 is TGTGCCATCAGTGAGTTCAAGGGAGATACGCAGTATTTT. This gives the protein CAISEFKGDTQYF.

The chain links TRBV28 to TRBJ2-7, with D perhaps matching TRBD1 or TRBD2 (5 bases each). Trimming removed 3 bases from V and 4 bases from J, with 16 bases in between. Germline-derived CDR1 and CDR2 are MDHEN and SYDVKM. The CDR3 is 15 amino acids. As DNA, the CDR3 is TGTGCCAGCAGTTTCGCCTACCGAGGGGCTTACGAGCAGTACTTC. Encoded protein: CASSFAYRGAYEQYF. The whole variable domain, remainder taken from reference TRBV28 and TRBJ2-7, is DVKVTQSSRYLVKRTGEKVFLECVQDMDHENMFWYRQDPGLGLRLIYFSYDVKMKEKGDIPEGYSVSREKKERFSLILESASTNQTSMYLCASSFAYRGAYEQYFGPGTRLTVT.

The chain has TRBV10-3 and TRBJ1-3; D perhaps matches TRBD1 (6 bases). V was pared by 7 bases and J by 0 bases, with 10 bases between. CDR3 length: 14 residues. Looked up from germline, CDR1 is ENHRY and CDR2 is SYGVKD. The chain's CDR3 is CAIKGGNSGNTIYF. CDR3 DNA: TGTGCCATCAAGGGGGGCAACTCTGGAAACACCATATATTTT.

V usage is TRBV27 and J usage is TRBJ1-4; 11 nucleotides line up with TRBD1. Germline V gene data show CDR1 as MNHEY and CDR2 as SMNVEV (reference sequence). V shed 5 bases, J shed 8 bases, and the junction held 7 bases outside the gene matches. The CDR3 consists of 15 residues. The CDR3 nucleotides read TGTGCCAGCAGTAAACTCGGGACAGGGGGAGAAAAACTGTTTTTT. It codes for CASSKLGTGGEKLFF.

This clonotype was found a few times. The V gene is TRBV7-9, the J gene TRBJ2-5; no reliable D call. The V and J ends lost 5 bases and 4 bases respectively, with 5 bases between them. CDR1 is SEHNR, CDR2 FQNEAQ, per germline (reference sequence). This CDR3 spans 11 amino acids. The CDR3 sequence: CASSPRETQYF. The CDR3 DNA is TGTGCCAGCAGCCCGCGAGAGACCCAGTACTTC.